The subject of this entry is one T cell receptor (beta chain). The read ends 3 residues shy of where the CDR3 ends; the end is completed using the germline J gene. The CDR3 spans 15 residues. The trim removed 8 bases at V and 3 bases at J, leaving 11 bases unmatched. CDR1 LNHDA and CDR2 SQIVND come from the germline V gene (reference sequence). This sample stems from a study of T cells in women clearing cervical HPV infection. TCRdb's copy holds only in-frame clones and misses some; the assay was immunoSEQ multiplex PCR. The table lists some 30,000 clones. This TCR came from a woman aged 18-70 years with a cervical HPV16 infection that either progressed to CIN3+ or cleared (not recorded which). The sample consisted of blood buffy coat. The chain joins TRBV19 to TRBJ1-2; 8 nucleotides agree with TRBD1. Partial CDR3 DNA: TGTGCCAGTTTACGGGGGACAGGAAGGGACTATGGC. It specifies CASLRGTGRDYG. The full CDR3 sequence reads CASLRGTGRDYGYTF.